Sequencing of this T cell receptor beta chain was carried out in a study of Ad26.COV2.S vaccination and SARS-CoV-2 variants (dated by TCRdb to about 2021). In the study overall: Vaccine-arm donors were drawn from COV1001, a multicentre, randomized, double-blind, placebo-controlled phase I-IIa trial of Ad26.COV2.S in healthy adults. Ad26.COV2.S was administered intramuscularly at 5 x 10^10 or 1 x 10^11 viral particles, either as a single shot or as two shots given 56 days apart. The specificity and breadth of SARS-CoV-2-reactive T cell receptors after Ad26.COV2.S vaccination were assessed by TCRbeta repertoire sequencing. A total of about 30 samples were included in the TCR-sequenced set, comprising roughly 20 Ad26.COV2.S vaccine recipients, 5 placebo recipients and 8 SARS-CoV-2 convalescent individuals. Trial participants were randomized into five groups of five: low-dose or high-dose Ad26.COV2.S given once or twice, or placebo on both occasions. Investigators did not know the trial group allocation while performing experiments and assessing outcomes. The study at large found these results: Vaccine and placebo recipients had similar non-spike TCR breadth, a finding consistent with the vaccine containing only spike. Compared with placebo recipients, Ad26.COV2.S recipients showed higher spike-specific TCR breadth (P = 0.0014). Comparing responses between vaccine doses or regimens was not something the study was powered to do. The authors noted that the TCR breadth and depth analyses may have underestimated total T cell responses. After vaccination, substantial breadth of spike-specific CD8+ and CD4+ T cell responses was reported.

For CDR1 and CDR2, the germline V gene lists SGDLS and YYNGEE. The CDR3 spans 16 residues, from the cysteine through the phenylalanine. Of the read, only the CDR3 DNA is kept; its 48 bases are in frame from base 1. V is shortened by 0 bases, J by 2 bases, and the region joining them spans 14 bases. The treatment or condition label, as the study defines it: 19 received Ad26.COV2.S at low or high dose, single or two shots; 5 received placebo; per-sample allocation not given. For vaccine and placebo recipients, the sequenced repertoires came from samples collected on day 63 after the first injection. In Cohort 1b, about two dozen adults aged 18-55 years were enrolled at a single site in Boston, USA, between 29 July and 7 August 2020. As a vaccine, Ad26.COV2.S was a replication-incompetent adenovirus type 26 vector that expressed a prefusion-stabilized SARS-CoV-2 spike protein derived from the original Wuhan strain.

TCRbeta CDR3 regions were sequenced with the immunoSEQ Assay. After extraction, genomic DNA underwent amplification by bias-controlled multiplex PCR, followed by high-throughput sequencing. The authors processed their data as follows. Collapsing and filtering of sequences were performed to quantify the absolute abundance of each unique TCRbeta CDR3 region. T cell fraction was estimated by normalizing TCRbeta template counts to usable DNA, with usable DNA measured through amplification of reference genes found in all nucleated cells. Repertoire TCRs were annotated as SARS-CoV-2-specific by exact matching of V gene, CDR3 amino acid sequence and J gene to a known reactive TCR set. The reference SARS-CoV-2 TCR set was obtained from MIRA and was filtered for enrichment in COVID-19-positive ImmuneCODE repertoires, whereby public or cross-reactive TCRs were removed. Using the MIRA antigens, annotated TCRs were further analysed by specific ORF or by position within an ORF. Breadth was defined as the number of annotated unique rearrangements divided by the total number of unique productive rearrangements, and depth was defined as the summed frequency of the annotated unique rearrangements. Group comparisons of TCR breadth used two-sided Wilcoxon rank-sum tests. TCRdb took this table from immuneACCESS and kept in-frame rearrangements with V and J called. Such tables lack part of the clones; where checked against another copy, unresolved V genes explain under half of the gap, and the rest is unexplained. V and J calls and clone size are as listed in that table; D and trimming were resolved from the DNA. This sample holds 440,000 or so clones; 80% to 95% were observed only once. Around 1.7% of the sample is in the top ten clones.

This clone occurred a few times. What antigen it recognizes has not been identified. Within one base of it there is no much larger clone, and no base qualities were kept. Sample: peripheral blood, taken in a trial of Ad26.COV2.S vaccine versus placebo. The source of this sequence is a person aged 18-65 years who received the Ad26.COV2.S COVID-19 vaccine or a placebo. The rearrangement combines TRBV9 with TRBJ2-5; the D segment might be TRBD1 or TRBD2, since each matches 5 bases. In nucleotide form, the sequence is TGTGCCAGCAGCGTAGGGGCAAGGGACCGACAAGAGACCCAGTACTTC. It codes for CASSVGARDRQETQYF.